The subject of this entry is one T cell receptor (beta chain). One end of the junction does not line up with germline, which may come from a read error. The study profiled TCR beta VDJ and CDR3 using genomic DNA as template. In TCRdb, the reads were re-called with MiXCR into one record per CDR3 protein. The sample has 150,000 to 200,000 distinct CDR3 sequences; 50% to 75% are singletons. The CDR3 spans 13 residues. Germline assignment: CDR1 SGHDN and CDR2 FVKESK. This sample is drawn from a study of CD8+CD57+ T cells in acquired aplastic anemia. Sequenced: sorted CD4+, CD8+, or CD8+CD57+ T cells (not recorded which) from PBMCs. This chain links TRBV14 with TRBJ2-7; D is possibly TRBD2 (6 bases). The sequence was collected from a human donor with severe aplastic anemia or a healthy control (not recorded which). CDR3 bases: TGTGCCAGCAGCCCCGGGGGTTACTACGGGCAGTACTTC. Protein sequence: CASSPGGYYGQYF.